Listed below are T cell receptor beta chains from one sample, sequenced in a study of cytomegalovirus exposure and HLA in healthy donors. Assay used: immunoSEQ multiplex PCR; TCRdb lists only in-frame clones, some missing. Altogether about 400,000 clones are present, about nine tenths being singletons, with the ten largest covering around 0.8%. The sequenced sample consisted of PBMCs. These receptor sequences come from a woman aged 18-29 years in good health and CMV-seronegative. The CDR3 runs from the conserved cysteine through the conserved F or W. Each record gives: clone size, V gene, CDR3 protein. The size of a clone is reported for some rows only, either as once, few or many, or as a class for expanded clones.

NA | TRBV2 | CASRETGILSYGYTF
NA | TRBV5-1 | CASSLAGQGGYEQYF
NA | TRBV27 | CASSSRQGQTQYF
NA | TRBV5-1 | CASSSEGQSSYEQYF
NA | TRBV6-4 | CASSDSIVGGTEAFF
NA | TRBV6-6 | CASSYSSQGAETQYF
NA | TRBV2 | CASSGTGYYEQYF
NA | TRBV28 | CASSSTGASTDTQYF
NA | TRBV2 | CASIVRSLNTEAFF
few | TRBV5-4 | CASSLSSGSSYNEQFF
few | TRBV27 | CASSMDRGNQPQHF
NA | TRBV12-5 | CASGSGQMNTEAFF
few | TRBV28 | CASSSGYEQYF
NA | TRBV28 | CASGDGRYFSGANVLTF
NA | TRBV30 | CAWIRVRNTEAFF
NA | TRBV4-1 | CASSQVLGLKFF
NA | TRBV9 | CASSVGSGSGNEQFF
NA | TRBV19 | CASSRDRFYEQYF
NA | TRBV7-3 | CASSSPGTGELFF
once | TRBV11-2 | CASSLAQARVGYTF
once | TRBV19 | CASRYIAISGANVLTF
NA | TRBV28 | CASTLRGMNTEAFF
NA | TRBV30 | CAWSVSQGDGYTF
NA | TRBV6-5 | CASSYSFGSSGNTIYF
NA | TRBV14 | CASSQGTADFQETQYF
NA | TRBV7-9 | CASSLREVANYGYTF
NA | TRBV6-5 | CASRRDRGSNQPQHF
NA | TRBV28 | CASREAGGLETQYF
NA | TRBV28 | CASSTPGQSKWSSYNEQFF
NA | TRBV6-6 | CASSSTGGRQETQYF
NA | TRBV4-1 | CASSPGQGAENTIYF
NA | TRBV27 | CASSLYAGSNYGYTF
NA | TRBV14 | CASSPLTAEAFF
NA | TRBV29-1 | CSVVDWRGVRSDTQYF
NA | TRBV13 | CASSLTGELDTQYF
NA | TRBV28 | CASSPNRDRMRGYTF
NA | TRBV7-8 | CASSNDRRNYGYTF
NA | TRBV6-4 | CASSDHGTGLRRYEQYF